This entry lists 24 T cell receptor beta chains sequenced from one sample in a study of blood T cell repertoires in COVID-19. Data came from immunoSEQ multiplex PCR; TCRdb stores just in-frame clones and leaves some out. Seen here are about 200,000 clones, approximately 90% observed once, and the top ten hold approximately 2%. The sample consisted of peripheral blood. Receptors originate from a man younger than 45 who had recovered from COVID-19.

This sequence joins TRBV2 and TRBJ2-7; D is unresolved. CDR3 length equals 10 residues. The V gene's germline CDR1 is SNHLY and CDR2 FYNNEI. V lost 9 bases and J 7 bases, leaving 10 bases between the germline ends. The CDR3 here is CASALREQYF. CDR3 nucleotide sequence: TGTGCCAGTGCACTACGAGAGCAGTACTTC. Supplemented by reference TRBV2 and TRBJ2-7, the full variable domain reads EPEVTQTPSHQVTQMGQEVILRCVPISNHLYFYWYRQILGQKVEFLVSFYNNEISEKSEIFDDQFSVERPDGSNFTLKIRSTKLEDSAMYFCASALREQYFGPGTRLTVT.

This rearrangement joins TRBV7-2 to TRBJ2-3; weak D call: TRBD1 (6 bases). The CDR3 sequence is 14 residues long. Germline V gene data show CDR1 as SGHTA and CDR2 as FQGNSA. With 0 bases removed from V and 2 bases from J, the gap between germline ends came to 6 bases. CDR3: CASSLAGATDTQYF. The CDR3 DNA follows: TGTGCCAGCAGCTTAGCGGGGGCCACAGATACGCAGTATTTT.

V and J are TRBV18 and TRBJ2-7; D remains ambiguous. V lost 3 bases, J lost 1 base, and 7 bases lay in between. Germline values: CDR1 KGHSH, CDR2 LQKENI. The CDR3 length is 13 residues. The CDR3 coding sequence is TGTGCCAGCTCACCCGACGGGTCCTACGAGCAGTACTTC. Protein sequence: CASSPDGSYEQYF.

The V and J genes are TRBV19 and TRBJ1-4; 8 bases line up with TRBD1. The CDR3 is made up of 14 amino acids. V shed 3 bases and J 7 bases; nucleotides not matched to a gene: 4. CDR1 LNHDA and CDR2 SQIVND come from the germline V gene (reference sequence). The CDR3 region is CASSITGGGEKLFF. DNA of the CDR3: TGTGCCAGTAGTATCACAGGGGGTGGTGAAAAACTGTTTTTT. The full variable domain, completed using reference TRBV19 and TRBJ1-4, is DGGITQSPKYLFRKEGQNVTLSCEQNLNHDAMYWYRQDPGQGLRLIYYSQIVNDFQKGDIAEGYSVSREKKESFPLTVTSAQKNPTAFYLCASSITGGGEKLFFGSGTQLSVL.

The J gene is TRBJ2-1, the V gene TRBV11-3, with D possibly matching TRBD1 (5 bases). This CDR3 spans 14 amino acids. Per the germline V gene, CDR1 is SGHNT and CDR2 is YENEEA. V lost 5 bases to trimming and J lost 6 bases, with 14 bases between them. CDR3 nucleotide sequence: TGTGCCAGCAGCCCGAGGTGGGGCGGCAATGAGCAGTTCTTC. Encoded protein: CASSPRWGGNEQFF.

V is TRBV27 and J is TRBJ1-5; D is uncertain. The CDR3 extends over 13 amino acids. Germline V gene lookup returns CDR1 MNHEY and CDR2 SMNVEV (reference sequence). V lost 6 bases to trimming and J lost 16 bases, with 22 bases between them. The CDR3: CASRELGWPGEHF. CDR3 sequence (DNA): TGTGCCAGCAGGGAGTTAGGTTGGCCGGGTGAACATTTT.

The V gene is TRBV7-6, the J gene TRBJ1-3; perhaps TRBD1 as D (6 bases). The length of the CDR3 is 17 residues. V lost 2 bases and J lost 11, with 25 bases in between. The V gene's germline CDR1 is SGHVS and CDR2 FNYEAQ. The CDR3 coding sequence is TGTGCCAGCAGCTTAAGAGAAGCGACAACAGGGCGATACGCCATATATTTT. It codes for CASSLREATTGRYAIYF.

This clone was seen a single time. The V gene is TRBV5-8, the J gene TRBJ2-3; perhaps TRBD2 as D (6 bases). With 5 bases removed from V and 1 base from J, the gap between germline ends came to 17 bases. In germline, CDR1 is SGHTS, CDR2 YDEGEE. The CDR3 spans 16 residues. Here the CDR3 DNA reads TGTGCCAGCAGTTTCCTCGGGACTCCCGGCACAGATACGCAGTATTTT. It codes for CASSFLGTPGTDTQYF.

The chain employs TRBV30 and TRBJ2-3, with no clear D. The CDR3 runs 18 residues. In germline, CDR1 is GTSNPN, CDR2 SVGIG (reference sequence). The V gene lost 0 bases and the J gene lost 3 bases, with 22 bases spanning the gap. The CDR3 region is CAWSVFLVVSRRTDTQYF. The DNA of the CDR3 is TGTGCCTGGAGTGTATTTTTAGTGGTCTCCCGAAGAACAGATACGCAGTATTTT. The full variable domain, in which reference TRBV30 and TRBJ2-3 provide the parts outside the CDR3, is SQTIHQWPATLVQPVGSPLSLECTVEGTSNPNLYWYRQAAGRGLQLLFYSVGIGQISSEVPQNLSASRPQDRQFILSSKKLLLSDSGFYLCAWSVFLVVSRRTDTQYFGPGTRLTVL.

The chain uses TRBV4-1 and TRBJ1-6, with D unresolved. This CDR3 has 16 residues. V shed 0 bases and J shed 6 bases, with 12 bases lying between them. The germline V gene has CDR1 MGHRA and CDR2 YSYEKL. The CDR3 nucleotides read TGCGCCAGCAGCCAAGAAACCGGCCGGAGTAATTCACCCCTCCACTTT. Translating it yields CASSQETGRSNSPLHF.

The chain carries TRBV29-1 and TRBJ2-7; D is perhaps TRBD1 (5 bases). CDR1 and CDR2 (germline): SQVTM, ANQGSEA. This CDR3 contains 13 residues. Trimming removed 1 base at V and 2 bases at J, with 9 bases between. For the CDR3, the DNA is TGCAGCGTTGAAGGACCCAGGGCCTACGAGCAGTACTTC. This codes for CSVEGPRAYEQYF.

V gene TRBV6-5 combines with J gene TRBJ2-3, with 8 nucleotides matching TRBD2. V shed 6 bases, J shed 4 bases, and the junction held 3 bases outside the gene matches. Germline loops: CDR1 MNHEY, CDR2 SVGAGI. This CDR3 is built from 13 residues. CDR3 DNA: TGTGCCAGCAGGATGCGGGGGGCAGATACGCAGTATTTT. This gives the protein CASRMRGADTQYF.

This sequence joins TRBV20-1 and TRBJ2-1; 10 bases are shared with TRBD2. CDR3 length: 18 residues. The germline V gene encodes CDR1 DFQATT and CDR2 SNEGSKA (reference sequence). V shed 3 bases and J 4 bases; nucleotides not matched to a gene: 15. This CDR3 is CSASIYPLAGGLYNEQFF. CDR3 nucleotide sequence: TGCAGTGCTAGTATATATCCCTTAGCGGGGGGCCTGTACAATGAGCAGTTCTTC.

This sequence joins TRBV6-6 and TRBJ2-7, with D tentatively TRBD2 (5 bases). Deletions cut 5 bases from V and 6 bases from J, with 11 bases between. Germline CDR1 and CDR2: MNHNY and SVGAGI (reference sequence). The CDR3 runs to 12 residues. The DNA for the CDR3 is TGTGCCAGCAGTCAACTAGTCACCGAGCAGTACTTC. It is translated as CASSQLVTEQYF.

This chain uses TRBV19 with TRBJ1-1, with no clear D. CDR1 and CDR2 (germline): LNHDA, SQIVND (reference sequence). CDR3 length: 12 amino acids. V was cut by 7 bases and J by 2 bases, with 8 bases left in between. The CDR3 reads CASIGVNTEAFF. The CDR3 nucleotides read TGTGCCAGTATCGGGGTCAACACTGAAGCTTTCTTT.

As to this clone: This sample also contains other DNA sequences that code for the same CDR3. The rearrangement uses TRBV20-1 and TRBJ1-1; a possible D gene is TRBD1 (5 bases). The ends were cut back, 5 bases at V and 3 bases at J, with 7 bases in the middle. The CDR3 is 11 amino acids. The germline V gene has CDR1 DFQATT and CDR2 SNEGSKA (reference sequence). The DNA for the CDR3 is TGCAGTGCTTCGGGGGACACTGAAGCTTTCTTT. Amino acid sequence: CSASGDTEAFF.

This clone was counted once. The chain links TRBV6-5 to TRBJ2-3, with 9 nucleotides matching TRBD1. The CDR3 spans 15 residues. Unmatched junction bases numbered 8, after V lost 5 bases and J lost 5 bases. The germline CDR1 and CDR2 sequences are MNHEY and SVGAGI. The CDR3 region is CASSPGQGLLDTQYF. The CDR3 DNA follows: TGTGCCAGCAGTCCGGGACAGGGTCTTCTAGATACGCAGTATTTT.

This sequence joins TRBV4-1 and TRBJ1-3; possible D gene TRBD1, 5 bases. The CDR3 consists of 17 residues. The V gene lost 0 bases and the J gene lost 0 bases, with 12 bases spanning the gap. Germline CDR1 MGHRA, CDR2 YSYEKL. In DNA form, the CDR3 reads TGCGCCAGCAGCCAAGATACGAACAGGCACTCTGGAAACACCATATATTTT. Translating gives CASSQDTNRHSGNTIYF.

This clone appeared a few times. The chain carries TRBV15 and TRBJ2-7, with TRBD2 identical over 12 bases. Germline CDR1 and CDR2: LNHNV and YYDKDF (reference sequence). This CDR3 comprises 17 residues. Trimming cost V 1 base and J 3 bases; bases outside gene matches: 7. The CDR3 bases are TGTGCCACCAGCAGAGGGAGCTTGGGACTAGCGGGCTACGAGCAGTACTTC. It is translated as CATSRGSLGLAGYEQYF.

The chain carries TRBV29-1 and TRBJ1-5; maybe TRBD1 (5 bases). From germline, CDR1 is SQVTM and CDR2 ANQGSEA. The V and J ends lost 5 bases and 4 bases respectively, with 18 bases between them. There are 15 residues in the CDR3. The CDR3 loop is CSVSDGGFGNQPQHF. Written as DNA, the CDR3 is TGCAGCGTTTCAGATGGGGGGTTCGGGAATCAGCCCCAGCATTTT.

The V call is TRBV4-1, the J call TRBJ1-5; D unclear. This CDR3 comprises 15 residues. V lost 1 base and J 7 bases, leaving 14 bases between the germline ends. The germline V gene encodes CDR1 MGHRA and CDR2 YSYEKL. The CDR3 sequence: CASSQGGNARQPQHF. CDR3 DNA sequence: TGCGCCAGCAGCCAAGGCGGGAACGCACGGCAGCCCCAGCATTTT.

CDR3 amino acids: CASSLVLTDTQYF. The DNA of the CDR3 is TGTGCCAGCAGCTTAGTTCTCACAGATACGCAGTATTTT. The J gene is TRBJ2-3, the V gene TRBV7-2; D gene unclear. The CDR3 covers 13 residues. Deletions cut 1 base from V and 2 bases from J, with 4 bases between. Per germline, CDR1 SGHTA and CDR2 FQGNSA. The whole variable domain, filled in from reference TRBV7-2 and TRBJ2-3, reads GAGVSQSPSNKVTEKGKDVELRCDPISGHTALYWYRQSLGQGLEFLIYFQGNSAPDKSGLPSDRFSAERTGGSVSTLTIQRTQQEDSAVYLCASSLVLTDTQYFGPGTRLTVL.

V gene TRBV11-2 combines with J gene TRBJ2-2; D is possibly TRBD1 (5 bases). Trimming shortened V by 1 base and J by 7 bases, and 10 bases separated the two germline ends. The CDR3 totals 14 residues. Germline loops: CDR1 SGHAT, CDR2 FQNNGV. The CDR3 nucleotides are TGTGCCAGCAGCTTAGGTGGGGCTTACGGGGAGCTGTTTTTT. Protein product: CASSLGGAYGELFF.

The chain recombines TRBV19 with TRBJ2-4; maybe TRBD1 (6 bases). CDR3 length: 15 amino acids. The germline CDR1 and CDR2 sequences are LNHDA and SQIVND (reference sequence). Trimming shortened V by 5 bases and J by 5 bases, and 16 bases separated the two germline ends. CDR3 amino acids: CASSPRGTRQNIQYF. DNA for the CDR3: TGTGCCAGTAGTCCAAGGGGGACCCGGCAAAACATTCAGTACTTC.